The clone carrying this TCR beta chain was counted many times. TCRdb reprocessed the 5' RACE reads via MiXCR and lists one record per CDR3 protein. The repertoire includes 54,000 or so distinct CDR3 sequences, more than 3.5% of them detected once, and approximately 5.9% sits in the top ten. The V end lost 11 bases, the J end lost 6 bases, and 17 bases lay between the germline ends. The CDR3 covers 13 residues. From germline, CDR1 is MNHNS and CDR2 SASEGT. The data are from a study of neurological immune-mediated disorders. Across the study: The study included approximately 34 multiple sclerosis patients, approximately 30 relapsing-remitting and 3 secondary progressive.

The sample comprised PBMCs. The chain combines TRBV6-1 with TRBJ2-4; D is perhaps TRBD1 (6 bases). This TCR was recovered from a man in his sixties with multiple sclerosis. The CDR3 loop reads CAHQPGDVNIQYF. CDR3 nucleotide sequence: TGTGCCCACCAACCAGGGGATGTAAACATTCAGTACTTC.